This T cell receptor (beta chain) is drawn from a study of PD-L1 blockade in urothelial cancer. Study in general: The patients first took atezolizumab around 2014, receiving 1,200 mg intravenously every 3 weeks. Males with bladder-origin urothelial cancer made up about 90% of the 29 patients.

This clone was seen a single time. Here immunoSEQ multiplex PCR was the method, and the copy in TCRdb shows in-frame clones only, minus some. The table records tens of thousands of clones, approximately 80% of them present only once. Pretreatment sampling and on-treatment sampling together yielded between 1 and 8 samples for each patient. The CDR3 sequence is 15 residues long. Germline V lookup: CDR1 MNHNY, CDR2 SVGAGI (reference sequence). V lost 0 bases to trimming and J lost 14 bases, with 17 bases between them. The receptor was isolated from a man between 65 and 85 years old with urothelial cancer. Sample: PBMCs, taken around atezolizumab (anti-PD-L1) treatment. The chain has TRBV6-6 and TRBJ1-6; D is possibly TRBD1 (6 bases). This chain's CDR3 is CASSYSSWTVDTLHF. CDR3 DNA: TGTGCCAGCAGTTACTCCTCGTGGACAGTGGATACCCTCCACTTT.